This T cell receptor (beta chain) is drawn from a study of T cell repertoires in cytomegalovirus infection. Study summary: HLA-B-restricted CMV epitopes that are well studied were used alongside recently identified HLA-C-restricted ones. CMV infection together with matching HLA type was indicated by public TCR beta signatures. General study points: The cumulative frequency of public TCR beta families distinguished individuals who carried CMV together with the relevant HLA. The ex vivo response was dominated by HLA-C-restricted CMV-specific TCR beta clonotypes.

This clonotype was seen a few times. The antigen remains unidentified. Via MiXCR, TCRdb re-called the reads, giving one row per CDR3 protein. The sample has roughly 800,000 distinct CDR3 sequences, roughly 29% seen once. This material consisted of cultured CD8+ T cells from PBMCs, taken from culture after CMV antigen stimulation. This TCR derives from a human donor in good health (CMV status not recorded). Some clones in this sample may be carry-over from other donors' samples.

CDR3 bases: TGTGCCAGCAGCCCCAGGGACATGCAGTACGTC. It specifies CASSPRDMQYV. This chain uses TRBV5-8 with TRBJ2-7; tentatively, D is TRBD1 (6 bases). This CDR3 is 11 amino acids long. Germline loops: CDR1 SGHTS, CDR2 YDEGEE. Deletions cut 4 bases from V and 9 bases from J, with 11 bases between.